The present T cell receptor beta chain was sequenced within a study of immune evolution from preneoplasia to lung adenocarcinoma. Study context: HLA loss of heterozygosity: 7% AIS, more than 14% MIA, approximately 31% ADC, none AAH.

This clone was found once. V was cut by 6 bases and J by 0 bases, with 15 bases left in between. This CDR3 comprises 16 residues. Looked up from germline, CDR1 is SNHLY and CDR2 is FYNNEI. Nucleic acids came from premalignant or tumor cells enriched by macro-dissection. The method was immunoSEQ multiplex PCR; TCRdb's version includes in-frame clones alone and lacks a portion of them. The sample lists several thousand clones; approximately 80% were seen once. The sample was FFPE lung adenocarcinoma in situ tissue. The chain joins TRBV2 to TRBJ1-5; a weak D match, TRBD1 (6 bases). The clonotype comes from a donor of 70 years or more with lung adenocarcinoma. CDR3 sequence: CASSKDSGFSNQPQHF. The CDR3 DNA reads TGTGCCAGCAGCAAGGACAGCGGATTTAGCAATCAGCCCCAGCATTTT.